The 2 T cell receptor beta chains given below trace back to one sample, sequenced in a study of cytomegalovirus exposure and HLA in healthy donors. The PCR used 60 Vbeta and 13 Jbeta primers. The table came from immunoSEQ multiplex PCR; TCRdb's copy has only in-frame clones and leaves some out. The sample shows approximately 250,000 clones, roughly 84% of them seen only once. The sequenced sample was PBMCs. The source of these receptors is a girl aged 2 to 10 in good health and CMV-seronegative.

To note about this clone: An end of the junction differs from the germline gene, which may be a read error. The chain links TRBV7-9 to TRBJ1-3, with 11 bases fitting TRBD1. This CDR3 has 17 amino acids. The germline CDR1 and CDR2 sequences are SEHNR and FQNEAQ (reference sequence). For the CDR3, the DNA is TGTTCCAGCAGCTTAGGGACAGGGGGGATCTCTGGAAACACCATATATTTT. It encodes CSSSLGTGGISGNTIYF.

The chain combines TRBV5-1 with TRBJ2-5; TRBD2 might be the D (6 bases). Germline lookup yields CDR1 SGHRS and CDR2 YFSETQ. The V end lost 4 bases, the J end lost 1 base, and 11 bases lay between the germline ends. The CDR3 loop spans 14 amino acids. The CDR3 spells CASSHGGTQETQYF. In nucleotides, the CDR3 is TGCGCCAGCAGCCACGGAGGGACCCAAGAGACCCAGTACTTC.